The 17 T cell receptor beta chains given below trace back to one sample, sequenced in a study of cytomegalovirus exposure and HLA in healthy donors. This PCR relied on a set of 60 Vbeta primers and 13 Jbeta primers. Here immunoSEQ multiplex PCR was the method, and the copy in TCRdb shows in-frame clones only, minus some. The sample includes more than 130,000 clones, about 78% of them seen just once. What was sequenced was PBMCs. The receptors were sampled from a man aged 40-50 years in good health and CMV-seropositive.

In the case of this clone: A read error may account for a junction end that differs from germline. The chain is built from TRBV29-1 and TRBJ1-1, with 7 nucleotides matching TRBD1. CDR1 SQVTM and CDR2 ANQGSEA come from the germline V gene. The CDR3 is made up of 13 amino acids. CDR3 protein: CSAPAGGNAEAFF. CDR3 nucleotides: TGCAGCGCCCCCGCAGGGGGGAACGCTGAAGCTTTCTTT.

The J gene is TRBJ1-5, the V gene TRBV7-2, with D possibly matching TRBD1 (6 bases). V was trimmed by 2 bases and J by 4 bases, leaving 12 bases between them. The CDR3 covers 15 residues. Germline V gene lookup returns CDR1 SGHTA and CDR2 FQGNSA. The CDR3 loop reads CASSLTYRENQPQHF. In DNA, the CDR3 is TGTGCCAGCAGCTTAACGTACAGGGAGAATCAGCCCCAGCATTTT.

This chain's CDR3 is CASSLSGSRTEQYF. DNA for the CDR3: TGTGCCAGCAGTTTAAGCGGGAGTAGGACCGAGCAGTACTTC. J is TRBJ2-7 and V is TRBV27, with 8 bases identical to TRBD2. The CDR3 length is 14 residues. Germline lookup yields CDR1 MNHEY and CDR2 SMNVEV (reference sequence). Trimming cost V 2 bases and J 6 bases; bases outside gene matches: 6.

The CDR3 is CASSPRLAGGHEQFF. For the CDR3, the DNA is TGCGCCAGCAGCCCCAGGCTAGCGGGGGGGCATGAGCAGTTCTTC. The chain couples TRBV5-1 to TRBJ2-1; TRBD2 matches 12 bases. The germline CDR1 and CDR2 sequences are SGHRS and YFSETQ. The CDR3 consists of 15 residues. Losses at the gene ends were 4 bases for V and 8 bases for J; bases not matched to a gene: 7.

The J gene is TRBJ1-6, the V gene TRBV27, with TRBD1 identical over 7 bases. V lost 5 bases and J lost 9; bases outside the gene matches: 4. CDR3 size: 13 residues. The V gene's germline CDR1 is MNHEY and CDR2 SMNVEV (reference sequence). The CDR3 DNA reads as TGTGCCAGCAGTCCCCAGGGGGTTTCACCCCTCCACTTT. Protein sequence: CASSPQGVSPLHF.

The chain carries TRBV20-1 and TRBJ2-7; a weak D match, TRBD1 (5 bases). Trimming removed 6 bases at V and 2 bases at J, with 8 bases between. The CDR3 has 11 amino acids. The germline V gene encodes CDR1 DFQATT and CDR2 SNEGSKA (reference sequence). CDR3 sequence (DNA): TGCAGTGCCGAGACAGCCTACGAGCAGTACTTC. It specifies CSAETAYEQYF.

This chain uses TRBV2 with TRBJ2-3; 8 bases agree with TRBD1. CDR1 and CDR2 (germline): SNHLY, FYNNEI. With V trimmed by 5 bases and J by 0 bases, 13 bases remained unmatched. The CDR3 has 18 residues. CDR3 nucleotides: TGTGCCAGCAGTCGGACAGGGCCCCTAGGTGGTAGCACAGATACGCAGTATTTT. Amino acids: CASSRTGPLGGSTDTQYF.

The J gene is TRBJ1-5, the V gene TRBV27; D might be TRBD1 (6 bases). The CDR3 loop spans 14 amino acids. V was cut by 3 bases and J by 7 bases, with 13 bases left in between. Looked up from germline, CDR1 is MNHEY and CDR2 is SMNVEV (reference sequence). CDR3 sequence reads: CASSLGQGSQPQHF. Here the CDR3 DNA reads TGTGCCAGCAGTTTGGGTCAGGGGAGCCAGCCCCAGCATTTT.

The chain recombines TRBV5-1 with TRBJ2-3, with D possibly matching TRBD2 (5 bases). Between the trimmed V and J ends, which lost 0 bases and 3 bases, there was a span of 14 bases. The CDR3 is made up of 16 amino acids. The germline V gene encodes CDR1 SGHRS and CDR2 YFSETQ. The CDR3 region is CASSLGLGGPTDTQYF. In nucleotides, the CDR3 is TGCGCCAGCAGCTTGGGTCTAGGAGGCCCGACAGATACGCAGTATTTT.

The CDR3 sequence: CASSQDQGAGGYTF. The CDR3 DNA reads as TGCGCCAGCAGCCAAGATCAGGGGGCGGGGGGCTACACCTTC. V gene TRBV4-3 combines with J gene TRBJ1-2, with 8 nucleotides matching TRBD1. CDR1 LGHNA and CDR2 YSLEER come from the germline V gene. The J segment lost 8 bases and the V segment lost 0 bases, leaving 5 bases of the junction unmatched. CDR3 size: 14 residues.

The CDR3 sequence: CASSLGDRQETQYF. The CDR3 nucleotides read TGTGCCAGCAGCTTGGGAGACAGGCAAGAGACCCAGTACTTC. This chain joins TRBV5-4 and TRBJ2-5; weak D call: TRBD1 (6 bases). This CDR3 is built from 14 residues. Germline V gives CDR1 SGHNT, CDR2 YYREEE (reference sequence). V dropped 0 bases and J dropped 2 bases, with 8 bases sitting between them. Full variable domain (missing parts from reference TRBV5-4 and TRBJ2-5): ETGVTQSPTHLIKTRGQQVTLRCSSQSGHNTVSWYQQALGQGPQFIFQYYREEENGRGNFPPRFSGLQFPNYSSELNVNALELDDSALYLCASSLGDRQETQYFGPGTRLLVL.

This clone was seen once. This chain uses TRBV2 with TRBJ2-1, with 13 bases fitting TRBD2. The CDR3 is 15 amino acids. V trimming: 5 bases; J trimming: 4 bases; junction bases outside the gene matches: 2. CDR1 and CDR2 (germline): SNHLY, FYNNEI. In DNA, the CDR3 is TGTGCCAGCAGTCGGACTAGCGGGGGATACAATGAGCAGTTCTTC. Residues: CASSRTSGGYNEQFF.

The CDR3 loop reads CASSPPTEFEAFF. CDR3 DNA: TGTGCCAGCAGTCCACCGACAGAGTTTGAAGCTTTCTTT. The chain links TRBV6-5 to TRBJ1-1; D perhaps matches TRBD1 (5 bases). The CDR3 contains 13 residues. Per the germline V gene, CDR1 is MNHEY and CDR2 is SVGAGI. With 5 bases removed from V and 7 bases from J, the gap between germline ends came to 14 bases.

The rearrangement uses TRBV7-2 and TRBJ2-1; TRBD2 aligns across 7 bases. CDR3 length: 15 residues. Germline CDR1 reads SGHTA; CDR2 reads FQGNSA. After removal of 6 bases from V and 2 bases from J, the junction contained 7 bases not matched to a gene. CDR3 loop: CASSSSGLTYNEQFF. The CDR3 DNA sequence: TGTGCCAGCAGTTCTAGCGGTCTAACCTACAATGAGCAGTTCTTC. The full variable domain, with the rest looked up from reference TRBV7-2 and TRBJ2-1, is GAGVSQSPSNKVTEKGKDVELRCDPISGHTALYWYRQSLGQGLEFLIYFQGNSAPDKSGLPSDRFSAERTGGSVSTLTIQRTQQEDSAVYLCASSSSGLTYNEQFFGPGTRLTVL.

The V and J genes are TRBV10-3 and TRBJ1-1, with TRBD1 identical over 11 bases. The CDR3 is 15 amino acids. V shed 6 bases, J shed 2 bases, and the junction held 5 bases outside the gene matches. The germline gives CDR1 ENHRY, CDR2 SYGVKD. The CDR3 bases are TGTGCCATCAGGCCGGGACAGGGGGTAAACACTGAAGCTTTCTTT. Encoded protein: CAIRPGQGVNTEAFF.

The V gene is TRBV19, the J gene TRBJ2-3, with 8 nucleotides matching TRBD1. Germline V CDR1 and CDR2: LNHDA, SQIVND (reference sequence). The CDR3 runs to 15 residues. V dropped 6 bases and J dropped 2; count of bases not matched to a gene: 7. The CDR3: CASRIQGGTTDTQYF. The CDR3 DNA follows: TGTGCCAGTAGGATACAGGGGGGCACCACAGATACGCAGTATTTT.

This chain uses TRBV5-4 with TRBJ2-1; 9 bases are a match to TRBD1. This CDR3 has 15 residues. CDR1 is SGHNT and CDR2 is YYREEE in the germline V gene (reference sequence). V shed 4 bases, J shed 8 bases, and the junction held 10 bases outside the gene matches. CDR3 loop: CASSRMGQGDDEQFF. Here the CDR3 DNA reads TGTGCCAGCAGCCGAATGGGACAGGGTGATGATGAGCAGTTCTTC.